Each of the 27 T cell receptor beta chains below was sequenced from the same sample in a study of cytomegalovirus exposure and HLA in healthy donors. Vbeta (60) and Jbeta (13) primers were used in the PCR. Generated by immunoSEQ multiplex PCR, the TCRdb table keeps only in-frame clones and is missing some. The sample carries under 200,000 clones, more than 9.5% recorded once. Sequenced input: PBMCs. The receptors were sampled from a man aged 45 to 65 in good health and CMV-seropositive.

This clone was seen more than once but under ten times. V is TRBV19 and J is TRBJ1-1; D possibly corresponds to TRBD1 (5 bases). Germline-derived CDR1 and CDR2 are LNHDA and SQIVND (reference sequence). With 5 bases removed from V and 3 bases from J, the gap between germline ends came to 13 bases. The CDR3 runs 14 residues. As DNA, the CDR3 is TGTGCCAGTAGTGGCGGTGGGGCCCACACTGAAGCTTTCTTT. Protein sequence: CASSGGGAHTEAFF.

The chain recombines TRBV7-9 with TRBJ1-1; a weak D match, TRBD1 (6 bases). Trimming took off 1 base at V and 4 bases at J, with 10 bases between the two ends. Germline V gene sequence: CDR1 SEHNR, CDR2 FQNEAQ (reference sequence). This CDR3 has 14 residues. CDR3: CASSLVGQVTEAFF. In DNA form, the CDR3 reads TGTGCCAGCAGCTTAGTGGGACAAGTCACTGAAGCTTTCTTT.

This clone has only a few counts. The chain combines TRBV19 with TRBJ1-3; D is uncertain. The V and J ends lost 6 bases and 1 base respectively, with 7 bases between them. The CDR3 contains 13 residues. Germline CDR1 is LNHDA and CDR2 is SQIVND (reference sequence). Written as DNA, the CDR3 is TGTGCCAGTAGCCCGGTGTCTGGAAACACCATATATTTT. Its protein product is CASSPVSGNTIYF. Together with reference TRBV19 and TRBJ1-3, the CDR3 gives the full variable domain: DGGITQSPKYLFRKEGQNVTLSCEQNLNHDAMYWYRQDPGQGLRLIYYSQIVNDFQKGDIAEGYSVSREKKESFPLTVTSAQKNPTAFYLCASSPVSGNTIYFGEGSWLTVV.

This clone was counted between two and nine times. CDR3 loop: CASSLYYRETQYF. CDR3 DNA: TGTGCCAGCAGTTTATACTATAGGGAGACCCAGTACTTC. The genes are TRBV27 and TRBJ2-5; unclear D gene. The germline V gene has CDR1 MNHEY and CDR2 SMNVEV (reference sequence). V was shortened by 1 base and J by 5 bases, with 8 bases between the two germline ends. CDR3 size: 13 residues.

V gene TRBV6-5 combines with J gene TRBJ2-1, with 13 bases that match TRBD2. The V gene's germline CDR1 is MNHEY and CDR2 SVGAGI. This CDR3 region has 16 residues. With 4 bases clipped from V and 10 bases from J, the junction kept 10 bases outside the gene matches. CDR3: CASSWTSGGPNWEQFF. The DNA for the CDR3 is TGTGCCAGCAGTTGGACTAGCGGGGGCCCTAATTGGGAGCAGTTCTTC.

This chain connects TRBV5-6 to TRBJ1-5; 12 bases are a match to TRBD1. CDR3 size: 15 residues. Losses at the gene ends were 4 bases for V and 7 bases for J; bases not matched to a gene: 6. The germline gives CDR1 SGHDT, CDR2 YYEEEE. CDR3 sequence: CASSRGQGAWQPQHF. CDR3 DNA sequence: TGTGCCAGCAGCCGGGGACAGGGGGCTTGGCAGCCCCAGCATTTT.

In the case of this clone: Other DNA sequences in this specimen translate into the identical CDR3. This sequence joins TRBV5-6 and TRBJ1-2; a weak D match, TRBD1 (5 bases). Germline CDR1 SGHDT, CDR2 YYEEEE. V was pared by 4 bases and J by 2 bases, with 9 bases between. The CDR3 length is 13 residues. The CDR3 spells CASSPGGNYGYTF. For the CDR3, the DNA is TGTGCCAGCAGCCCCGGGGGAAACTATGGCTACACCTTC.

This clone has only a few counts. This chain uses TRBV4-2 with TRBJ1-2; TRBD1 agrees at 10 bases. Germline values: CDR1 LGHNA, CDR2 YNFKEQ. The CDR3 spans 14 residues. Trimming at V came to 1 base and at J to 6 bases, leaving 2 bases not matched to a gene. CDR3 nucleotides: TGTGCCAGCAGCCAAGGGACAGGGGGGGATGGCTACACCTTC. Amino acids: CASSQGTGGDGYTF.

The chain combines TRBV5-1 with TRBJ2-2, with TRBD2 matching over 7 bases. The germline CDR1 and CDR2 sequences are SGHRS and YFSETQ. V dropped 4 bases and J dropped 7; count of bases not matched to a gene: 13. The CDR3 runs 16 residues. CDR3 DNA: TGCGCCAGCAGCCAAAATTCGGGGGGAATCATCGGGGAGCTGTTTTTT. It translates to CASSQNSGGIIGELFF.

The sample holds a few counts of this clone. This chain uses TRBV16 with TRBJ1-3; D is unclear. Germline V gives CDR1 KGHSY, CDR2 FQNENV. With 4 bases removed from V and 11 bases from J, the gap between germline ends came to 15 bases. This CDR3 spans 13 amino acids. CDR3 sequence reads: CASSLNAGEAIYF. DNA of the CDR3: TGTGCCAGCAGCCTTAACGCTGGAGAGGCCATATATTTT.

V usage is TRBV2 and J usage is TRBJ2-3; no reliable D call. This CDR3 contains 12 residues. V was pared by 7 bases and J by 4 bases, with 9 bases between. Germline values: CDR1 SNHLY, CDR2 FYNNEI. CDR3 sequence reads: CASTEEADTQYF. CDR3 sequence (DNA): TGTGCCAGCACCGAAGAGGCAGATACGCAGTATTTT.

This clone showed up just a few times. J is TRBJ2-7 and V is TRBV30, with 10 bases identical to TRBD2. CDR3 length: 16 amino acids. V lost 0 bases, J lost 1 base, and 6 bases stayed unmatched. Germline CDR1 reads GTSNPN; CDR2 reads SVGIG (reference sequence). The CDR3 spells CAWSVRSSGGSYEQYF. In DNA form, the CDR3 reads TGTGCCTGGAGTGTACGGAGTAGCGGGGGGTCCTACGAGCAGTACTTC.

Only a few counts were recorded for this clone. This chain links TRBV7-6 with TRBJ2-7; D is uncertain. Germline V gene lookup returns CDR1 SGHVS and CDR2 FNYEAQ. V was clipped by 5 bases and J by 9 bases, with 17 bases between them. CDR3 length: 13 residues. CDR3 sequence: CASSPPAYPGQYV. The CDR3 nucleotides are TGTGCCAGCAGCCCACCGGCCTACCCTGGGCAGTACGTC.

In its sample, this clone was seen a few times. V and J are TRBV7-3 and TRBJ1-1; tentatively, D is TRBD1 (5 bases). CDR1 and CDR2 from the germline V gene are SGHTA and FQGTGA. Deletions cut 5 bases from V and 4 bases from J, with 20 bases between. This CDR3 is 16 amino acids long. In nucleotides, the CDR3 is TGTGCCAGCAGCCCACAGGTCCCTCGGGTAGGCACTGAAGCTTTCTTT. It yields the protein CASSPQVPRVGTEAFF. Together with reference TRBV7-3 and TRBJ1-1, the CDR3 gives the full variable domain: GAGVSQTPSNKVTEKGKYVELRCDPISGHTALYWYRQSLGQGPEFLIYFQGTGAADDSGLPNDRFFAVRPEGSVSTLKIQRTERGDSAVYLCASSPQVPRVGTEAFFGQGTRLTVV.

The chain couples TRBV18 to TRBJ1-5, with 7 bases fitting TRBD1. V trimming: 5 bases; J trimming: 4 bases; junction bases outside the gene matches: 11. From germline, CDR1 is KGHSH and CDR2 LQKENI. The CDR3 consists of 16 residues. Written as DNA, the CDR3 is TGTGCCAGCTCATTCGACAGGGTAACAGCGAATCAGCCCCAGCATTTT. The encoded protein is CASSFDRVTANQPQHF.

V gene TRBV18 combines with J gene TRBJ2-3, with D possibly being TRBD1 (6 bases). There are 14 residues in the CDR3. The germline V gene has CDR1 KGHSH and CDR2 LQKENI. Trimming left V 2 bases short and J 5 bases short, with 11 bases between. This CDR3 reads CASSPMGAGDTQYF. The CDR3 DNA reads TGTGCCAGCTCACCAATGGGGGCGGGAGATACGCAGTATTTT.

This chain uses TRBV2 with TRBJ1-1, with D possibly being TRBD1 (5 bases). The CDR3 is 13 residues long. V lost 6 bases to trimming and J lost 1 base, with 9 bases between them. Germline values: CDR1 SNHLY, CDR2 FYNNEI. The CDR3 DNA reads as TGTGCCAGCAGGGAACAGGCGAACACTGAAGCTTTCTTT. Translation gives CASREQANTEAFF.

This clone has a handful of counts. This chain's CDR3 is CASRADCYEQYV. CDR3 in DNA: TGTGCCAGCAGGGCCGACTGTTACGAGCAGTACGTC. The V gene is TRBV27, the J gene TRBJ2-7; D remains unclear. The CDR3 extends over 12 amino acids. V dropped 6 bases and J dropped 4 bases, with 10 bases sitting between them. Germline V lookup: CDR1 MNHEY, CDR2 SMNVEV (reference sequence).

This clone was seen more than once but under ten times. This chain connects TRBV30 to TRBJ2-7; D is uncertain. The CDR3 has 11 amino acids. The germline V and J ends were trimmed by 2 bases and 6 bases, with 8 bases remaining between them. Germline values: CDR1 GTSNPN, CDR2 SVGIG (reference sequence). CDR3 loop: CAWSIPGEQYF. In nucleotides, the CDR3 is TGTGCCTGGAGTATCCCAGGCGAGCAGTACTTC.

This clone was observed a few times. The V call is TRBV15, the J call TRBJ2-3; 7 positions match TRBD2. The V gene end was trimmed by 4 bases and the J gene end by 0 bases; junction bases not matched to a gene: 10. This CDR3 is 17 amino acids long. CDR1 and CDR2 from the germline V gene are LNHNV and YYDKDF (reference sequence). The CDR3 DNA sequence: TGTGCCACCAGCATGCCCGGACTAGGCCTTAGCACAGATACGCAGTATTTT. The encoded protein is CATSMPGLGLSTDTQYF.

This clone was seen more than once but under ten times. The CDR3 region is CASSMDRGSYEQYF. The CDR3 region has the DNA TGTGCCAGCAGCATGGACAGGGGATCCTACGAGCAGTACTTC. The rearrangement joins TRBV7-3 to TRBJ2-7, with 9 bases aligning to TRBD1. CDR3 length: 14 amino acids. The V and J ends lost 5 bases and 1 base, in that order; junction bases with no gene match: 3. Germline V CDR1 and CDR2: SGHTA, FQGTGA.

The chain combines TRBV28 with TRBJ2-5; 8 bases fit TRBD2. CDR1 and CDR2 (germline): MDHEN, SYDVKM. J lost 5 bases, V lost 5 bases, and 4 bases had no gene match. CDR3 size: 13 residues. As DNA, the CDR3 is TGTGCCAGCAGTGGAGTAGCGGGGGAGACCCAGTACTTC. Translation gives CASSGVAGETQYF.

The CDR3 DNA sequence: TGTGCCAGCAGCTTAGTGCAGAATCAGCCCCAGCATTTT. It encodes CASSLVQNQPQHF. This chain uses TRBV7-2 with TRBJ1-5; D not certain. Germline V gene lookup returns CDR1 SGHTA and CDR2 FQGNSA. V lost 1 base and J 4 bases, leaving 5 bases between the germline ends. The CDR3 is 13 amino acids.

This clone was observed a handful of times. The chain links TRBV13 to TRBJ2-3, with a weak D call TRBD2 (5 bases). CDR1 is PRHDT and CDR2 is FYEKMQ in the germline V gene (reference sequence). The CDR3 contains 14 residues. Trimming removed 3 bases at V and 4 bases at J, with 11 bases between. The CDR3 coding sequence is TGTGCCAGCAGCTTTCTGAGGGTCCCAGATACGCAGTATTTT. Translation: CASSFLRVPDTQYF. Looking up the rest from reference TRBV13 and TRBJ2-3 gives the full variable domain: AAGVIQSPRHLIKEKRETATLKCYPIPRHDTVYWYQQGPGQDPQFLISFYEKMQSDKGSIPDRFSAQQFSDYHSELNMSSLELGDSALYFCASSFLRVPDTQYFGPGTRLTVL.

The V call is TRBV28, the J call TRBJ1-2; 7 bases align to TRBD1. Germline V gives CDR1 MDHEN, CDR2 SYDVKM. J was trimmed by 8 bases and V by 8 bases; bases with no gene match: 11. This CDR3 has 13 residues. The CDR3 protein is CASGYLQGQGYTF. DNA for the CDR3: TGTGCCAGCGGATACCTACAGGGGCAAGGCTACACCTTC.

This clone appeared a few times. The chain couples TRBV11-3 to TRBJ2-5, with D maybe TRBD2 (6 bases). The CDR3 runs to 12 residues. Germline CDR1 and CDR2: SGHNT and YENEEA. V was clipped by 1 base and J by 9 bases, with 9 bases between them. The CDR3 DNA reads TGTGCCAGCAGCTTAGGGTCGGGGGCCCAGTACTTC. Protein sequence: CASSLGSGAQYF.

This clone showed up just a few times. The V call is TRBV10-2, the J call TRBJ2-5; a possible D gene is TRBD2 (7 bases). The V and J ends lost 6 bases and 5 bases respectively, with 16 bases between them. CDR1 is WSHSY and CDR2 is SAAADI in the germline V gene. The length of the CDR3 is 14 residues. For the CDR3, the DNA is TGCGCCAGCAGCGAGGGGGGGGCCCGGGAGACCCAGTACTTC. Translated: CASSEGGARETQYF.